This TCR beta chain was captured in a study of naive and memory T cell subsets. The study's findings and limits: Diversity fell and Gini index rose from naive through CM, EM, EMRA.

This clonotype occurred many times. The antigen remains undetermined. An equimolar mix of two oligonucleotides served as the beta constant-region primer for TRBC1 and TRBC2. Four rounds of PCR amplified the ligated cDNA using nested alpha and beta constant-region primers plus SP2. A 12-nucleotide UMI and the SP2 primer were added to the cDNA 3' end by oligonucleotide ligation. TCRdb passed the UMI-ligation and nested PCR reads through MiXCR, listing each CDR3 protein once. Here the sample spans some 82,000 distinct CDR3 sequences, around 9% being singletons. Germline V lookup: CDR1 DFQATT, CDR2 SNEGSKA (reference sequence). Losses at the gene ends were 2 bases for V and 6 bases for J; bases not matched to a gene: 17. The CDR3 has 17 amino acids.

This TCR was sampled from a human donor in good health. Sequenced: naive CD8+ T cells from blood. The chain has TRBV20-1 and TRBJ2-7, with 9 bases identical to TRBD2. CDR3 sequence: CSARMGPSGTNGGEQYF. DNA of the CDR3: TGCAGTGCTAGAATGGGGCCTAGCGGGACCAACGGGGGCGAGCAGTACTTC.